The T cell receptor beta chain described here comes from a study of molecular identifiers for immune sequencing clone quantification. This clonotype was detected only a few times. Its antigen is unidentified. Findings and limits, study-wide: For effector cells, clones above 20 RNA copies held over 98% of molecules; for naive cells, under 1%.

Sorting selected naive CD8 T cells with a CD8+CD4-CCR7+CD45RA+ phenotype. V lost 2 bases and J 6 bases, leaving 19 bases between the germline ends. This CDR3 contains 16 residues. Germline V lookup: CDR1 MNHEY, CDR2 SVGEGT. Via MiXCR, TCRdb re-called the PCR reads, giving one row per CDR3 protein. The sample has over 600,000 distinct CDR3 sequences; less than 20% are singletons. The receptor was derived from a human donor in good health. Some libraries in this study had Jurkat cell RNA spiked in. Sequencing was carried out using naive CD8+ T cells from blood, with Jurkat cell RNA spiked in. The subset: FACS-sorted CD8+CD4-CCR7+CD45RA+ naive T cells. The rearrangement links TRBV6-2 or TRBV6-3 to TRBJ1-1; D uncertain. The CDR3 DNA reads as TGTGCCAGCAGTTACGAAAAAGGCGCGGGTGGGGCTGAAGCTTTCTTT. Protein: CASSYEKGAGGAEAFF.